A selection of T cell receptor beta chains follows, all from one sample in a study of cytomegalovirus exposure and HLA in healthy donors. TCRdb keeps only in-frame clones here, not all; method: immunoSEQ multiplex PCR. Among about 160,000 clones listed, approximately 77% were seen once. The sample consisted of PBMCs. Receptor source: a young man in good health and CMV-seropositive. Both conserved end residues are part of each CDR3. Each record gives: clone size, D gene, V gene, J gene, CDR3 protein, CDR3 DNA. D genes are given only for firm matches. A row's size may be missing; if present it is once, few, many or a size class.

>NA|NA|TRBV7-9|TRBJ1-1
CASSPDSMNTEAFF
TGTGCCAGCAGCCCGGACAGTATGAACACTGAAGCTTTCTTT
>NA|TRBD1|TRBV5-6|TRBJ2-3
CASSSGQGGSTDTQYF
TGTGCCAGCAGCTCAGGACAGGGCGGGAGCACAGATACGCAGTATTTT
>NA|TRBD2|TRBV5-1|TRBJ2-2
CASSLPGLANTGELFF
TGCGCCAGCAGCTTGCCCGGACTAGCGAACACCGGGGAGCTGTTTTTT
>NA|TRBD1|TRBV7-3|TRBJ1-1
CASSLRGDRGRNTEAFF
TGTGCCAGCAGCTTACGAGGGGACAGGGGTCGGAACACTGAAGCTTTCTTT
>NA|TRBD1|TRBV19|TRBJ1-2
CASIPAGTAHYGYTF
TGTGCCAGTATACCGGCCGGGACAGCCCACTATGGCTACACCTTC
>NA|TRBD1|TRBV4-1|TRBJ2-7
CASSQEDREDEYEQYF
TGCGCCAGCAGCCAGGAGGACAGGGAAGATGAGTACGAGCAGTACTTC
>many|TRBD1|TRBV28|TRBJ1-5
CASSLRTGGWQPQHF
TGTGCCAGCAGCCTGCGGACAGGGGGCTGGCAGCCCCAGCATTTT
>NA|TRBD2|TRBV5-1|TRBJ2-5
CASSLGGLAGGKETQYF
TGCGCCAGCAGCTTGGGCGGACTAGCGGGGGGTAAGGAGACCCAGTACTTC
>NA|NA|TRBV29-1|TRBJ2-6
CSVSSDSLSGANVLTF
TGCAGCGTATCTAGTGACAGTCTGAGTGGGGCCAACGTCCTGACTTTC
>NA|NA|TRBV27|TRBJ2-7
CASSLSVQGPYEQYF
TGTGCCAGCAGTTTATCGGTTCAGGGTCCCTACGAGCAGTACTTC
>NA|TRBD2|TRBV5-6|TRBJ2-7
CASSLWGGGPYEQYF
TGTGCCAGCAGCCTTTGGGGGGGAGGCCCCTACGAGCAGTACTTC
>NA|NA|TRBV5-1|TRBJ2-3
CASSYPVATSTDTQYF
TGCGCCAGCAGCTACCCAGTAGCGACTAGCACAGATACGCAGTATTTT
>few|NA|TRBV6-5|TRBJ2-2
CASSHSGGTGELFF
TGTGCCAGCAGTCATTCTGGGGGGACCGGGGAGCTGTTTTTT
>NA|TRBD1|TRBV6-1|TRBJ1-1
CASSEDRGDTEAFF
TGTGCCAGCAGTGAGGACAGGGGGGACACTGAAGCTTTCTTT
>NA|NA|TRBV28|TRBJ1-2
CASSLRGGDGYTF
TGTGCCAGCAGTTTGAGGGGGGGAGATGGCTACACCTTC
>NA|TRBD2|TRBV7-2|TRBJ2-5
CASSLPGGLGGETQYF
TGTGCCAGCAGCCTACCGGGGGGGTTGGGGGGGGAGACCCAGTACTTC
>NA|NA|TRBV4-1|TRBJ2-1
CASSSSQYNEQFF
TGCGCCAGCAGCTCAAGCCAATACAATGAGCAGTTCTTC
>NA|NA|TRBV10-3|TRBJ1-1
CAIRGHPRTEAFF
TGTGCCATCAGAGGACACCCGAGGACTGAAGCTTTCTTT
>NA|TRBD1|TRBV28|TRBJ1-5
CASKGQGISNQPQHF
TGTGCCAGCAAGGGACAGGGGATTAGCAATCAGCCCCAGCATTTT
>NA|TRBD1|TRBV10-3|TRBJ2-1
CAIHTGGNEQFF
TGTGCCATACACACAGGGGGAAATGAGCAGTTCTTC
>NA|NA|TRBV20-1|TRBJ2-1
CSAREGGEQFF
TGCAGTGCTAGGGAAGGAGGCGAGCAGTTCTTC
>NA|NA|TRBV7-2|TRBJ2-2
CASSPPRGELFF
TGTGCCAGCAGCCCTCCCCGGGGGGAGCTGTTTTTT
>once|TRBD1|TRBV29-1|TRBJ2-7
CSAGTGGDSAYEQYF
TGCAGCGCCGGGACAGGGGGCGATTCGGCCTACGAGCAGTACTTC
>NA|NA|TRBV7-9|TRBJ1-5
CASSLGGAQPQHF
TGTGCCAGCAGCCTGGGGGGGGCCCAGCCCCAGCATTTT
>NA|NA|TRBV28|TRBJ2-7
CASSTGQRSYEQYF
TGTGCCAGCAGTACCGGACAGCGCTCCTACGAGCAGTACTTC
>NA|TRBD2|TRBV7-9|TRBJ2-3
CASSLVAGGTDTQYF
TGTGCCAGCAGCTTAGTAGCGGGGGGAACAGATACGCAGTATTTT
>once|NA|TRBV4-1|TRBJ1-1
CASSLAGPTGEAFF
TGCGCCAGCAGCCTCGCGGGCCCAACTGGTGAAGCTTTCTTT
>few|TRBD1|TRBV6-1|TRBJ1-5
CASRRTGAQPQHF
TGTGCCAGCAGAAGGACAGGGGCTCAGCCCCAGCATTTT
>NA|NA|TRBV4-1|TRBJ2-7
CASRHPSSYEQYF
TGCGCCAGCAGACATCCCAGCTCCTACGAGCAGTACTTC
>NA|TRBD1|TRBV5-1|TRBJ2-5
CASSLFGDRGETQYF
TGCGCCAGCAGCTTGTTCGGCGACAGGGGGGAGACCCAGTACTTC
>NA|TRBD2|TRBV6-4|TRBJ2-3
CASGTSGTDTQYF
TGTGCCAGTGGGACTAGCGGCACAGATACGCAGTATTTT
>few|NA|TRBV6-6|TRBJ2-7
CASSTGLLSSYEQYF
TGTGCCAGCAGTACGGGACTCTTGAGCTCCTACGAGCAGTACTTC
>few|NA|TRBV4-1|TRBJ2-1
CASSRLGGEQFF
TGCGCCAGCAGCCGCCTAGGGGGTGAGCAGTTCTTC
>NA|NA|TRBV21-1|TRBJ1-5
CASSKASLNQPQHF
TGTGCCAGCAGCAAAGCTTCACTCAATCAGCCCCAGCATTTT
>NA|TRBD1|TRBV6-1|TRBJ2-5
CASSPDRERETQYF
TGTGCCAGCAGTCCGGACAGGGAAAGGGAGACCCAGTACTTC
>NA|NA|TRBV25-1|TRBJ1-2
CASASSGFEGYTF
TGTGCCAGCGCATCTTCGGGGTTCGAGGGCTACACCTTC
>NA|NA|TRBV10-3|TRBJ1-5
CAISEKGEGPQHF
TGTGCCATCAGTGAGAAGGGAGAAGGGCCCCAGCATTTT
>NA|NA|TRBV6-4|TRBJ1-3
CASSDLPGNTIYF
TGTGCCAGCAGTGACCTCCCGGGAAACACCATATATTTT
>NA|NA|TRBV19|TRBJ2-6
CASSLEGGAQGANVLTF
TGTGCCAGTAGTCTCGAAGGGGGGGCGCAAGGGGCCAACGTCCTGACTTTC
>NA|TRBD2|TRBV29-1|TRBJ2-1
CSVPLGGLAGSPTYNEQFF
TGCAGCGTTCCCTTAGGGGGACTAGCGGGGAGTCCTACCTACAATGAGCAGTTCTTC
>NA|NA|TRBV7-6|TRBJ1-4
CASSPPGVEKLFF
TGTGCCAGCAGCCCGCCAGGCGTTGAAAAACTGTTTTTT
>NA|TRBD1|TRBV6-1|TRBJ2-7
CASREQTGRSYEQYF
TGTGCCAGCAGGGAGCAGACAGGGCGCTCCTACGAGCAGTACTTC
>few|TRBD1|TRBV5-5|TRBJ2-7
CASTETGTYEQYF
TGTGCCAGCACGGAGACAGGGACCTACGAGCAGTACTTC
>NA|TRBD2|TRBV11-2|TRBJ2-5
CASSLAGGVGTQYF
TGTGCCAGCAGCTTAGCCGGGGGGGTCGGGACCCAGTACTTC
>NA|TRBD2|TRBV6-1|TRBJ2-2
CASRDQVAGAGELFF
TGTGCCAGCAGAGACCAAGTAGCGGGGGCTGGGGAGCTGTTTTTT
>few|TRBD1|TRBV5-1|TRBJ1-6
CASSLGYVRGQGASYYNSPLHF
TGCGCCAGCAGCTTGGGTTACGTCCGAGGACAGGGGGCTTCTTACTATAATTCACCCCTCCACTTT
>NA|NA|TRBV9|TRBJ1-5
CASSPQAGGNQPQHF
TGTGCCAGCAGCCCCCAGGCAGGGGGCAATCAGCCCCAGCATTTT
>NA|TRBD2|TRBV5-1|TRBJ2-2
CASQGLAGAGTGELFF
TGCGCCAGCCAGGGACTAGCGGGGGCCGGGACCGGGGAGCTGTTTTTT
>few|TRBD1|TRBV7-2|TRBJ2-7
CASSSPFQGVPYEQYF
TGTGCCAGCAGCTCCCCCTTTCAGGGGGTCCCCTACGAGCAGTACTTC
>NA|NA|TRBV28|TRBJ1-2
CASRSPGLAYGYTF
TGTGCCAGCAGATCCCCGGGACTGGCCTATGGCTACACCTTC
>NA|NA|TRBV5-4|TRBJ2-5
CASSRTEQETQYF
TGTGCCAGCAGTCGGACAGAGCAAGAGACCCAGTACTTC